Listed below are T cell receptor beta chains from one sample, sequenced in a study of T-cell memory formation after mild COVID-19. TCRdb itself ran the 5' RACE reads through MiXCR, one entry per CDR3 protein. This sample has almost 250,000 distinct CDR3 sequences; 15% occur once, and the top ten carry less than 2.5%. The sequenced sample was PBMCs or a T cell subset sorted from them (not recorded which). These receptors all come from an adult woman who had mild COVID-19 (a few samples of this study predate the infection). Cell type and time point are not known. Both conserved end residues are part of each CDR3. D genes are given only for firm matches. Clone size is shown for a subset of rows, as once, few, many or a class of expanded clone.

TGTGCCAGTAGACTTGGCGCTAGCACAGATACGCAGTATTTT	CASRLGASTDTQYF	.	TRBJ2-3	.	TRBV19
TGTGCCAGCAGCGTAGACGGTGGTGAAAAACTGTTTTTT	CASSVDGGEKLFF	.	TRBJ1-4	.	TRBV9
TGTGCCAGCAGCCGGACAACCACCGGGGAGCTGTTTTTT	CASSRTTTGELFF	few	TRBJ2-2	.	TRBV3-1
TGTGCCAGCAGCCGCGGGGCACAGGGGGCCTACGAGCAGTACTTC	CASSRGAQGAYEQYF	many	TRBJ2-7	TRBD1	TRBV11-1
TGCAGTGCTAGAGACTATCACAGGGTAGCCAAAAACATTCAGTACTTC	CSARDYHRVAKNIQYF	few	TRBJ2-4	.	TRBV20-1
TGCGCCAGCAGCCAACGAGAGACAGGTGGTTCTTATGGCTACACCTTC	CASSQRETGGSYGYTF	few	TRBJ1-2	.	TRBV4-1
TGCAGTGCTAGCCCCGGGGGAGTTCCAAGGGGTACAGATACGCAGTATTTT	CSASPGGVPRGTDTQYF	.	TRBJ2-3	.	TRBV20-1
TGTGCCATCACACACACCTCGGGTGAGCAGTACTTC	CAITHTSGEQYF	.	TRBJ2-7	.	TRBV10-3
TGTGCCAGCACAAGAAGGAAGACTGAAGCTTTCTTT	CASTRRKTEAFF	.	TRBJ1-1	.	TRBV2
TGTGCCAGCAGCTTAGAGGTGGGCCTGGGTGAGCAGTTCTTC	CASSLEVGLGEQFF	few	TRBJ2-1	.	TRBV11-2
TGCAGTGCTAGAACCCCCGGGACTAGCGGGAGGGCCCCCTACGAGCAGTACTTC	CSARTPGTSGRAPYEQYF	few	TRBJ2-7	TRBD2	TRBV20-1
TGCAGTGCTAGAGATTCGGCCCGGGGATTCAGTCAGGGGACCCAGTACTTC	CSARDSARGFSQGTQYF	.	TRBJ2-5	.	TRBV20-1
TGCAGCGTGGGGGTAGGACAGGGTAATCAGCCCCAGCATTTT	CSVGVGQGNQPQHF	.	TRBJ1-5	TRBD1	TRBV29-1
TGTGCCAGCAGCCAAGGGACAGTTGGCGAGACCCAGTACTTC	CASSQGTVGETQYF	.	TRBJ2-5	.	TRBV4-2
TGCAGTGCTGCCGGTGGTGTTAACTATGGCTACACCTTC	CSAAGGVNYGYTF	.	TRBJ1-2	.	TRBV20-1
TGTGCCAGCTCCCCGCCGGGACAGGGTGCTCGGTACGAGCAGTACTTC	CASSPPGQGARYEQYF	.	TRBJ2-7	TRBD1	TRBV18
TGTGCCAGCAGCCATGACCGCTACGAGCAGTACTTC	CASSHDRYEQYF	many	TRBJ2-7	.	TRBV7-9
TGTGCCACCAGTGATAATCGAGTTGGAGACACTGAAGCTTTCTTT	CATSDNRVGDTEAFF	.	TRBJ1-1	.	TRBV24-1
TGTGCCACTACCGGGACAGGGAATGAAAAACTGTTTTTT	CATTGTGNEKLFF	.	TRBJ1-4	TRBD1	TRBV6-5
TGCGCCAGCAGCCAAGATGGCGGGACCTACAATGAGCAGTTCTTC	CASSQDGGTYNEQFF	few	TRBJ2-1	.	TRBV4-1
TGTGCCAGCAGCTTAGGCCCTAGCGGGCGTTTGTATTTT	CASSLGPSGRLYF	.	TRBJ2-3	TRBD2	TRBV11-2
TGTGCCAGCAGTTTACGGGCAGCCGCTAATCAGCCCCAGCATTTT	CASSLRAAANQPQHF	.	TRBJ1-5	.	TRBV12-3/TRBV12-4
TGTGCCAGCAGCAAAGGTCCCCAGGGACTTTTCTCCTACGAGCAGTACTTC	CASSKGPQGLFSYEQYF	.	TRBJ2-7	.	TRBV21-1
TGCGCCAGCGAGAAGGGCTTTGGCTACACCTTC	CASEKGFGYTF	many	TRBJ1-2	.	TRBV4-1
TGTGCCAGCAGCCGAAGGGACAACAAAGAGACCCAGTACTTC	CASSRRDNKETQYF	many	TRBJ2-5	.	TRBV12-3/TRBV12-4
TGTGCCAGCAGTCGTCTGGGTCCCGGGGCCAACGTCCTGACTTTC	CASSRLGPGANVLTF	few	TRBJ2-6	.	TRBV2
TGCGCCAGTCGGACAGAACCCTACGAGCAGTACTTC	CASRTEPYEQYF	.	TRBJ2-7	.	TRBV5-1
TGCAGTGCTACAGGACGGCAAGAGACCCAGTACTTC	CSATGRQETQYF	few	TRBJ2-5	.	TRBV20-1
TGTGCCAGCAGAGCGACAGATTCAGGCTATGTCTACACCTTC	CASRATDSGYVYTF	few	TRBJ1-2	.	TRBV2
TGTGCCAGCAGTTTAGGGGGGACTAGCGGGACTGAGCAGTTCTTC	CASSLGGTSGTEQFF	few	TRBJ2-1	TRBD2	TRBV12-3/TRBV12-4
TGTGCCAGGGCGATAGACAGGCGTGAGACCCAGTACTTC	CARAIDRRETQYF	.	TRBJ2-5	.	TRBV2
TGTGCCATCTCCACACAGGGAGGGGTCAAAGGGTACAATGAGCAGTTCTTC	CAISTQGGVKGYNEQFF	.	TRBJ2-1	.	TRBV6-1
TGTGCCAGCAGCTTGACAGGGGAATATGGCTACACCTTC	CASSLTGEYGYTF	.	TRBJ1-2	TRBD1	TRBV5-5
TGTGCCAGCAGTTTCCCCTACAATGAGCAGTTCTTC	CASSFPYNEQFF	many	TRBJ2-1	.	TRBV12-3/TRBV12-4
TGTGCCAGCAGCTTTTTGTCGGCCAGCAATCAGCCCCAGCATTTT	CASSFLSASNQPQHF	.	TRBJ1-5	.	TRBV5-6
TGTGCCTGGAGCGGGGGTGGTGAGCAGTTCTTC	CAWSGGGEQFF	.	TRBJ2-1	.	TRBV30
TGTGCCAGCAGCCACCCCTACCGGGACAGGGTGGGAACTTTCTTT	CASSHPYRDRVGTFF	few	TRBJ1-1	TRBD1	TRBV7-8
TGTGCCTGGAGTGTACAGGGTTCGCTGATCTCTGGGGCCAACGTCCTGACTTTC	CAWSVQGSLISGANVLTF	few	TRBJ2-6	.	TRBV30
TGCGCCAGCAGCCCGGGGACAGGGGGCTATGAAAAACTGTTTTTT	CASSPGTGGYEKLFF	.	TRBJ1-4	TRBD1	TRBV5-1
TGTGCCACCAGTGACCCGACTAGATACAATGAGCAGTTCTTC	CATSDPTRYNEQFF	few	TRBJ2-1	.	TRBV24-1
TGTGCCAGCAGCAACTCCCGGGACAGGGGAGGATTTGGATACACTGAAGCTTTCTTT	CASSNSRDRGGFGYTEAFF	.	TRBJ1-1	TRBD1	TRBV7-9
TGTGCCAGCAGTTACTGGGGACTAGCGGGGGGCTCCTCCTTCCAAGAGACCCAGTACTTC	CASSYWGLAGGSSFQETQYF	many	TRBJ2-5	TRBD2	TRBV6-6
TGTGCCACCCACAAAGGGGCCGACTACGAGCAGTACTTC	CATHKGADYEQYF	few	TRBJ2-7	.	TRBV6-4
TGTGCCAGCAGTTACTCGTCTAGCGGGCCTAACTCCTACGAGCAGTACTTC	CASSYSSSGPNSYEQYF	few	TRBJ2-7	TRBD2	TRBV6-2/TRBV6-3
TGTGCCAGCAGTTACTCCAGGGACCATGGCTACACCTTC	CASSYSRDHGYTF	.	TRBJ1-2	.	TRBV6-5
TGCGCCAGCACCTGGGGCTTGGAAAACGACGAGCAGTACTTC	CASTWGLENDEQYF	many	TRBJ2-7	.	TRBV5-1
TGTGCCTGGACTAGCGGGGGTAATGAGCAGTTCTTC	CAWTSGGNEQFF	.	TRBJ2-1	TRBD2	TRBV30
TGCAGTGCTAGACACCCCCCGTGGACAGATACGCAGTATTTT	CSARHPPWTDTQYF	few	TRBJ2-3	.	TRBV20-1